This T cell receptor (beta chain) comes out of a study of response to subunit inactivated influenza vaccine. As concerns this clonotype: Its target is unknown.

CDR3 size: 15 residues. V shed 4 bases and J shed 3 bases, with 11 bases lying between them. Looked up from germline, CDR1 is SGDLS and CDR2 is YYNGEE. TCRdb processed the RT-PCR reads anew with MiXCR; each CDR3 protein has one entry. The sample yields 450,000 to 550,000 distinct CDR3 sequences, around 25% seen once. Study-level results: Only a handful of new T cells, the authors suggested, are recruited with each seasonal influenza vaccination.

Here the sequenced sample was CD4+ T cells sorted from PBMCs, taken about 5 days after vaccination. The receptor was isolated from a man over 45 who received an inactivated influenza vaccine. The chain uses TRBV9 and TRBJ1-6; tentatively, D is TRBD1 (6 bases). CDR3 sequence (DNA): TGTGCCAGCAGCACCAGACAGGACTATAATTCACCCCTCCACTTT. Amino acid sequence: CASSTRQDYNSPLHF.